The next 9 T cell receptor beta chains were all read from a single sample in a study of T cell repertoires in cytomegalovirus infection. TCRdb used MiXCR to reprocess the reads, holding one entry per CDR3 protein. The sample gives about 150,000 distinct CDR3 sequences, about a quarter of which show up once; approximately 11% is in the top ten. Sequences were obtained from PBMCs. These TCRs come from a human donor in good health (CMV status not recorded). Some clones in this sample may be carry-over from other donors' samples.

The chain has TRBV20-1 and TRBJ2-1, with D perhaps TRBD2 (6 bases). V dropped 6 bases and J dropped 6 bases, with 9 bases sitting between them. Germline V lookup: CDR1 DFQATT, CDR2 SNEGSKA (reference sequence). This CDR3 has 11 residues. The CDR3 region has the DNA TGCAGTGCCCGGCGGGGCAATGAGCAGTTCTTC. Translated: CSARRGNEQFF.

This clonotype appeared many times. V and J are TRBV7-2 and TRBJ1-1; D gene ambiguous. There are 15 residues in the CDR3. The germline V gene encodes CDR1 SGHTA and CDR2 FQGNSA. Trimming removed 3 bases from V and 2 bases from J, with 13 bases in between. CDR3 loop: CASSLDAGTNTEAFF. As DNA, the CDR3 is TGTGCCAGCAGCTTGGATGCAGGAACCAACACTGAAGCTTTCTTT.

This clonotype was detected only a few times. This chain uses TRBV5-1 with TRBJ1-1; D is unresolved. CDR1 is SGHRS, CDR2 YFSETQ, per germline. Trimming took off 5 bases at V and 2 bases at J, with 16 bases between the two ends. This CDR3 is built from 15 residues. This CDR3 is CASRVEFMVNTEAFF. In DNA, the CDR3 is TGCGCCAGCAGGGTCGAGTTCATGGTAAACACTGAAGCTTTCTTT.

This clonotype was observed a few times. The chain uses TRBV28 and TRBJ1-4; D call uncertain. The V gene's germline CDR1 is MDHEN and CDR2 SYDVKM. The CDR3 loop spans 13 amino acids. The V gene lost 5 bases and the J gene lost 6 bases, with 10 bases spanning the gap. CDR3 in amino acids: CASSEADHEKLFF. The CDR3 region has the DNA TGTGCCAGCAGTGAAGCGGATCATGAAAAACTGTTTTTT.

This clonotype was detected many times. An end of the junction does not agree with germline; a read error may underlie this. The chain is built from TRBV12-3 or TRBV12-4 and TRBJ2-7; the D gene is possibly TRBD1 (6 bases). This CDR3 has 12 amino acids. The CDR3 loop is CASSLRTARVNF. The CDR3 bases are TGTGCCAGCAGTCTGCGGACAGCCCGGGTGAACTTC.

This clonotype was detected many times. The rearrangement joins TRBV7-9 to TRBJ2-5; D might be TRBD1 (6 bases). The CDR3 extends over 13 amino acids. Germline V gene lookup returns CDR1 SEHNR and CDR2 FQNEAQ (reference sequence). V lost 5 bases to trimming and J lost 2 bases, with 9 bases between them. CDR3 protein: CASSRQDQETQYF. CDR3 nucleotides: TGTGCCAGCAGCCGACAGGATCAAGAGACCCAGTACTTC.

The sample holds a few counts of this clonotype. The chain employs TRBV19 and TRBJ1-1; D call uncertain. V was trimmed by 8 bases and J by 1 base, leaving 8 bases between them. CDR1 and CDR2 (germline): LNHDA, SQIVND (reference sequence). The CDR3 totals 12 residues. This chain's CDR3 is CASCPGNTEAFF. CDR3 coding DNA: TGTGCCAGTTGTCCAGGGAACACTGAAGCTTTCTTT.

This clonotype was counted a few times. V is TRBV6-2 or TRBV6-3 and J is TRBJ2-3; TRBD2 matches 9 bases. Looked up from germline, CDR1 is MNHEY and CDR2 is SVGEGT. Unmatched junction bases numbered 6, after V lost 3 bases and J lost 5 bases. The CDR3 has 15 amino acids. CDR3 in DNA: TGTGCCAGCAGTTATATGGGGACTAGCCGAGATACGCAGTATTTT. It translates to CASSYMGTSRDTQYF.

This clonotype was observed once. The chain is built from TRBV19 and TRBJ2-3; tentative D call: TRBD2 (5 bases). The CDR3 loop spans 12 amino acids. Germline V gives CDR1 LNHDA, CDR2 SQIVND (reference sequence). Trimming stripped 9 bases from V and 2 bases from J, with 9 bases between. CDR3 sequence reads: CASGEITDTQYF. The CDR3 DNA is TGTGCCAGCGGGGAAATCACAGATACGCAGTATTTT.